The clone carrying this T cell receptor (beta chain) was detected once. Its antigen is currently unknown. The data belong to a study of cytomegalovirus exposure and HLA in healthy donors. Findings and caveats of the study: It was reported that TCR beta sequences correctly inferred the HLA-A and HLA-B alleles for most subjects. Researchers counted 164 TCR beta chains as cytomegalovirus-associated.

A multiplex PCR was run with 60 Vbeta primers and 13 Jbeta primers. TCRdb's table, derived via immunoSEQ multiplex PCR, lists solely in-frame clones and lacks some. The sample records approximately 110,000 clones, roughly 70% being singletons. From germline, CDR1 is SSHAT and CDR2 FNYEAQ (reference sequence). Trimming took off 5 bases at V and 0 bases at J, with 11 bases between the two ends. The CDR3 totals 15 residues. Healthy bone marrow donors supplied every sample. The source of this sequence is a man aged 35-49 years in good health and CMV-seropositive. Sequencing input: PBMCs. The genes are TRBV7-7 and TRBJ2-1, with D unresolved. Here the CDR3 reads CASSQDKSSYNEQFF. CDR3 DNA sequence: TGTGCCAGCAGCCAAGACAAGAGCTCCTACAATGAGCAGTTCTTC.